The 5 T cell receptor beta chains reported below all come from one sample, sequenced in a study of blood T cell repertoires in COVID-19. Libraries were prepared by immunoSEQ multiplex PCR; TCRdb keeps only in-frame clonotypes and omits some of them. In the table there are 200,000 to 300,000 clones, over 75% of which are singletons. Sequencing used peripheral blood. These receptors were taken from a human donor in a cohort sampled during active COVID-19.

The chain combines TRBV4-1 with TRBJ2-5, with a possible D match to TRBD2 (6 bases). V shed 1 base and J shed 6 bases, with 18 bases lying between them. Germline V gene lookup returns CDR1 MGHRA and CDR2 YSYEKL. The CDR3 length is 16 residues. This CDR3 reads CASSQGFAGLVKTQYF. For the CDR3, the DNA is TGCGCCAGCAGCCAAGGCTTCGCGGGGTTGGTGAAGACCCAGTACTTC.

CDR3 sequence reads: CASSRTGSYNEQFF. Here the CDR3 DNA reads TGTGCCAGCAGCAGGACAGGCTCCTACAATGAGCAGTTCTTC. V usage is TRBV27 and J usage is TRBJ2-1, with TRBD1 identical over 7 bases. Germline loops: CDR1 MNHEY, CDR2 SMNVEV (reference sequence). The V gene end was trimmed by 6 bases and the J gene end by 0 bases; junction bases not matched to a gene: 2. This CDR3 comprises 14 residues.

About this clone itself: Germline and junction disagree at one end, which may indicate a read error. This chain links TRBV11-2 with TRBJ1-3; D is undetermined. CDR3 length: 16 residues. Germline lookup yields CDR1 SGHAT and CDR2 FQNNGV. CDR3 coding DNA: TGTGCCAGCAGCTTAGTACGCGTGAGCTCTCGAAACACCATATATTTT. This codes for CASSLVRVSSRNTIYF.

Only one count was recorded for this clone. The CDR3 DNA follows: TGTGCCAGTAGTATTAGGAGTCGACTAGGTGTTTCAGATACGCAGTATTTT. Amino acid sequence: CASSIRSRLGVSDTQYF. V is TRBV19 and J is TRBJ2-3; D possibly corresponds to TRBD2 (6 bases). The CDR3 length is 17 residues. Germline CDR1 LNHDA, CDR2 SQIVND (reference sequence). V lost 3 bases and J 4 bases, leaving 20 bases between the germline ends. Full variable domain (missing parts from reference TRBV19 and TRBJ2-3): DGGITQSPKYLFRKEGQNVTLSCEQNLNHDAMYWYRQDPGQGLRLIYYSQIVNDFQKGDIAEGYSVSREKKESFPLTVTSAQKNPTAFYLCASSIRSRLGVSDTQYFGPGTRLTVL.

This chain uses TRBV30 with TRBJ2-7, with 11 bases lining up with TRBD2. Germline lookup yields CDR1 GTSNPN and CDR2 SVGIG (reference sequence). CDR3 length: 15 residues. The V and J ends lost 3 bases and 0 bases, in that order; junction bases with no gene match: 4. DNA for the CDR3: TGTGCCTGGAGGGAACTAGCGGGAGACTCCTACGAGCAGTACTTC. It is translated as CAWRELAGDSYEQYF.